One sample yielded the 26 T cell receptor beta chains listed below, sequenced in a study of blood T cell repertoires in COVID-19. TCRdb's table, derived via immunoSEQ multiplex PCR, lists solely in-frame clones and lacks some. Seen here are approximately 120,000 clones, around three quarters observed once, and the top ten hold 11%. The sample taken for sequencing was peripheral blood. These receptors were obtained from a human donor in a cohort sampled during active COVID-19.

This chain links TRBV28 with TRBJ2-7; tentatively, D is TRBD1 (5 bases). The germline CDR1 and CDR2 sequences are MDHEN and SYDVKM. Between the trimmed V and J ends, which lost 2 bases and 2 bases, there was a span of 10 bases. The CDR3 has 14 amino acids. The CDR3 DNA reads TGTGCCAGCAGTTTAAGGGGCGGAGCCTACGAGCAGTACTTC. It encodes CASSLRGGAYEQYF.

The V and J genes are TRBV7-8 and TRBJ2-1; D may be TRBD1 (6 bases). Trimming removed 1 base at V and 4 bases at J, with 14 bases between. This CDR3 has 16 amino acids. Germline assignment: CDR1 SGHVS and CDR2 FQNEAQ. The CDR3 sequence is CASSLGLRDKYNEQFF. The DNA for the CDR3 is TGTGCCAGCAGCTTAGGTCTACGGGACAAGTACAATGAGCAGTTCTTC.

The rearrangement joins TRBV7-3 to TRBJ2-5; 10 bases match TRBD1. Germline assignment: CDR1 SGHTA and CDR2 FQGTGA. Germline trimming cut 2 bases from V and 2 bases from J; bases unmatched to any gene: 2. CDR3 length: 15 amino acids. The CDR3 bases are TGTGCCAGCAGCTTAGGGGACAGGGGACAAGAGACCCAGTACTTC. It yields the protein CASSLGDRGQETQYF.

V is TRBV6-5 and J is TRBJ2-7, with D maybe TRBD1 (5 bases). Between the trimmed V and J ends, which lost 7 bases and 0 bases, there was a span of 16 bases. Germline lookup yields CDR1 MNHEY and CDR2 SVGAGI. The CDR3 consists of 15 residues. The CDR3 reads CASTQISTVSYEQYF. The CDR3 nucleotides are TGTGCCAGCACCCAGATCTCGACAGTCTCCTACGAGCAGTACTTC.

The chain recombines TRBV13 with TRBJ2-2; 8 bases align to TRBD1. This CDR3 comprises 17 residues. Germline V gene sequence: CDR1 PRHDT, CDR2 FYEKMQ (reference sequence). Germline trimming cut 0 bases from V and 2 bases from J; bases unmatched to any gene: 5. The CDR3 region is CASSLGWTGLNTGELFF. The CDR3 coding sequence is TGTGCCAGCAGCTTAGGTTGGACAGGGCTTAACACCGGGGAGCTGTTTTTT.

The chain combines TRBV11-3 with TRBJ2-5; the match to TRBD2 covers 9 bases. The CDR3 totals 15 residues. The V segment lost 5 bases and the J segment 5 bases; nucleotides outside the gene matches: 9. Germline-derived CDR1 and CDR2 are SGHNT and YENEEA. The CDR3 protein is CASSQEAGGRETQYF. CDR3 nucleotides: TGTGCCAGCAGCCAGGAAGCGGGGGGCAGGGAGACCCAGTACTTC.

This clone was observed a few times. The chain is built from TRBV18 and TRBJ1-5; TRBD1 matches at 9 bases. The germline CDR1 and CDR2 sequences are KGHSH and LQKENI. The CDR3 covers 18 residues. J lost 1 base, V lost 1 base, and 8 bases had no gene match. CDR3 bases: TGTGCCAGCTCACCACGGCAAACAGGGGGCCTCAGCAATCAGCCCCAGCATTTT. It specifies CASSPRQTGGLSNQPQHF.

This clone appeared a few times. The chain employs TRBV5-1 and TRBJ2-7, with 13 bases identical to TRBD2. The CDR3 has 15 residues. From germline, CDR1 is SGHRS and CDR2 YFSETQ. Trimming removed 1 base from V and 2 bases from J; junction bases left unmatched: 0. As DNA, the CDR3 is TGCGCCAGCAGCTTGACTAGCGGGGGGGCCTACGAGCAGTACTTC. Translated: CASSLTSGGAYEQYF.

CDR3 region: CASRVAGGADEQFF. As DNA, the CDR3 is TGTGCCAGCAGAGTAGCGGGTGGGGCGGATGAGCAGTTCTTC. This chain connects TRBV2 to TRBJ2-1; TRBD2 aligns across 7 bases. V lost 6 bases, J lost 8 bases, and 10 bases stayed unmatched. CDR1 is SNHLY, CDR2 FYNNEI, per germline. The CDR3 runs 14 residues. The full variable domain, completed using reference TRBV2 and TRBJ2-1, is EPEVTQTPSHQVTQMGQEVILRCVPISNHLYFYWYRQILGQKVEFLVSFYNNEISEKSEIFDDQFSVERPDGSNFTLKIRSTKLEDSAMYFCASRVAGGADEQFFGPGTRLTVL.

This clone was detected only a few times. The J gene is TRBJ1-1, the V gene TRBV6-5, with D unresolved. V lost 0 bases and J lost 10, with 15 bases in between. This CDR3 comprises 14 residues. Germline-derived CDR1 and CDR2 are MNHEY and SVGAGI. In DNA, the CDR3 is TGTGCCAGCAGTTACTCGGCAGGCCCGGGAAGAGCTTTCTTT. Its translation is CASSYSAGPGRAFF.

The V gene is TRBV5-1, the J gene TRBJ2-7, with TRBD1 matching over 8 bases. The CDR3 totals 15 residues. J lost 4 bases, V lost 1 base, and 7 bases had no gene match. Germline V gene lookup returns CDR1 SGHRS and CDR2 YFSETQ. In nucleotides, the CDR3 is TGCGCCAGCAGCTTGTGGCCAGGGGGCGAATACGAGCAGTACTTC. The encoded protein is CASSLWPGGEYEQYF.

The rearrangement uses TRBV7-6 and TRBJ2-7; 7 bases agree with TRBD1. V dropped 5 bases and J dropped 2; count of bases not matched to a gene: 9. The germline V gene encodes CDR1 SGHVS and CDR2 FNYEAQ. The CDR3 is made up of 15 amino acids. CDR3 sequence: CASSPWLGGTYEQYF. DNA for the CDR3: TGTGCCAGCAGCCCTTGGTTAGGGGGCACCTACGAGCAGTACTTC.

The chain uses TRBV25-1 and TRBJ2-1, with D tentatively TRBD2 (7 bases). Germline CDR1 and CDR2: MGHDK and SYGVNS. V was clipped by 1 base and J by 8 bases, with 18 bases between them. The CDR3 contains 16 residues. The CDR3 DNA follows: TGTGCCAGCAGTGAATTCGGTGGGGGGGGGCCCCATGAGCAGTTCTTC. This codes for CASSEFGGGGPHEQFF.

The chain joins TRBV29-1 to TRBJ1-4, with unresolved D. The CDR3 totals 12 residues. CDR1 and CDR2 from the germline V gene are SQVTM and ANQGSEA. V lost 7 bases, J lost 3 bases, and 9 bases lay in between. The CDR3 sequence: CSGKAPNEKLFF. CDR3 sequence (DNA): TGCAGCGGCAAAGCGCCTAATGAAAAACTGTTTTTT.

This sequence joins TRBV5-4 and TRBJ2-5, with unresolved D. Looked up from germline, CDR1 is SGHNT and CDR2 is YYREEE (reference sequence). Trimming stripped 0 bases from V and 4 bases from J, with 10 bases between. CDR3 length: 14 residues. CDR3 nucleotides: TGTGCCAGCAGCTTGGCGGCAGGTTTAGAGACCCAGTACTTC. The encoded protein is CASSLAAGLETQYF.

The CDR3 nucleotides are TGTGCCAGCAGTTACTTCCGCAGCTCCTACGAGCAGTACTTC. It encodes CASSYFRSSYEQYF. The chain recombines TRBV6-5 with TRBJ2-7, with D hard to call. The germline V gene has CDR1 MNHEY and CDR2 SVGAGI. V lost 1 base and J lost 0, with 7 bases in between. The CDR3 is 14 amino acids.

This clone has just one count. The genes are TRBV19 and TRBJ2-7, with TRBD1 matching over 9 bases. V trimming: 5 bases; J trimming: 2 bases; junction bases outside the gene matches: 13. This CDR3 is 17 amino acids long. CDR1 is LNHDA and CDR2 is SQIVND in the germline V gene (reference sequence). The CDR3 region is CASSALGQGSRTYEQYF. Written as DNA, the CDR3 is TGTGCCAGTAGTGCCCTCGGACAGGGGTCGCGAACCTACGAGCAGTACTTC.

The V and J genes are TRBV6-5 and TRBJ1-1; D might be TRBD1 (6 bases). Trimming left V 5 bases short and J 1 base short, with 11 bases between. The V gene's germline CDR1 is MNHEY and CDR2 SVGAGI. The CDR3 totals 14 residues. The CDR3 spells CASSPTGQNTEAFF. Here the CDR3 DNA reads TGTGCCAGCAGTCCCACGGGACAGAACACTGAAGCTTTCTTT.

J is TRBJ1-1 and V is TRBV29-1; D remains ambiguous. The V gene lost 2 bases and the J gene lost 1 base, with 11 bases spanning the gap. CDR1 SQVTM and CDR2 ANQGSEA come from the germline V gene. This CDR3 comprises 14 residues. The CDR3 here is CSVEQSLGNTEAFF. CDR3 nucleotides: TGCAGCGTTGAACAGTCCCTAGGGAACACTGAAGCTTTCTTT. The complete variable domain, with remaining parts taken from reference TRBV29-1 and TRBJ1-1, reads SAVISQKPSRDICQRGTSLTIQCQVDSQVTMMFWYRQQPGQSLTLIATANQGSEATYESGFVIDKFPISRPNLTFSTLTVSNMSPEDSSIYLCSVEQSLGNTEAFFGQGTRLTVV.

V is TRBV6-1 and J is TRBJ1-5; possibly TRBD1 for D (5 bases). The germline gives CDR1 MNHNS, CDR2 SASEGT. Between the trimmed V and J ends, which lost 2 bases and 5 bases, there was a span of 7 bases. The CDR3 runs 13 residues. CDR3: CASSETGHQPQHF. CDR3 bases: TGTGCCAGCAGTGAAACAGGCCATCAGCCCCAGCATTTT.

The chain combines TRBV29-1 with TRBJ2-7; TRBD2 might be the D (7 bases). Germline V gene lookup returns CDR1 SQVTM and CDR2 ANQGSEA. The CDR3 runs 12 residues. V was shortened by 7 bases and J by 2 bases, with 12 bases between the two germline ends. The CDR3 spells CSASGGAYEQYF. Written as DNA, the CDR3 is TGCAGCGCCTCGGGGGGCGCCTACGAGCAGTACTTC.

V and J are TRBV11-2 and TRBJ2-7, with 10 positions matching TRBD2. This CDR3 has 18 residues. The trim removed 4 bases at V and 0 bases at J, leaving 12 bases unmatched. CDR1 SGHAT and CDR2 FQNNGV come from the germline V gene. CDR3 sequence (DNA): TGTGCCAGCAGCTCCAGCCCTAGCGGGGGCTTGAGCTCCTACGAGCAGTACTTC. This gives the protein CASSSSPSGGLSSYEQYF.

The sample holds one count of this clone. This chain joins TRBV5-1 and TRBJ2-7; 10 nucleotides match TRBD1. V shed 6 bases and J 0 bases; nucleotides not matched to a gene: 3. The CDR3 length is 14 residues. Germline V gene data show CDR1 as SGHRS and CDR2 as YFSETQ. CDR3 DNA: TGCGCCAGCAAGGGACAGGGGAGCTCCTACGAGCAGTACTTC. Translation: CASKGQGSSYEQYF.

The chain carries TRBV5-6 and TRBJ1-6; tentative D call: TRBD1 (6 bases). V was clipped by 0 bases and J by 10 bases, with 8 bases between them. Germline loops: CDR1 SGHDT, CDR2 YYEEEE. This CDR3 spans 13 amino acids. Written as DNA, the CDR3 is TGTGCCAGCAGCTTGGCAGGGGACTCACCCCTCCACTTT. Translated: CASSLAGDSPLHF.

This CDR3 is CASSPGQGNYGYTF. The CDR3 DNA sequence: TGTGCCAGCAGCCCCGGACAGGGTAACTATGGCTACACCTTC. The rearrangement uses TRBV9 and TRBJ1-2; 8 positions match TRBD1. V was pared by 4 bases and J by 1 base, with 3 bases of the junction left unmatched. CDR3 size: 14 residues. CDR1 and CDR2 from the germline V gene are SGDLS and YYNGEE. Variable domain in full (rest from reference TRBV9 and TRBJ1-2): DSGVTQTPKHLITATGQRVTLRCSPRSGDLSVYWYQQSLDQGLQFLIQYYNGEERAKGNILERFSAQQFPDLHSELNLSSLELGDSALYFCASSPGQGNYGYTFGSGTRLTVV.

Only one count was recorded for this clone. V usage is TRBV5-4 and J usage is TRBJ2-7; 8 positions agree with TRBD1. Germline V lookup: CDR1 SGHNT, CDR2 YYREEE (reference sequence). The V and J ends lost 0 bases and 7 bases, in that order; junction bases with no gene match: 6. This CDR3 is built from 14 residues. DNA for the CDR3: TGTGCCAGCAGCTTGGAGCAGGGGGCAGGTGAGCAGTACTTC. Translation: CASSLEQGAGEQYF.